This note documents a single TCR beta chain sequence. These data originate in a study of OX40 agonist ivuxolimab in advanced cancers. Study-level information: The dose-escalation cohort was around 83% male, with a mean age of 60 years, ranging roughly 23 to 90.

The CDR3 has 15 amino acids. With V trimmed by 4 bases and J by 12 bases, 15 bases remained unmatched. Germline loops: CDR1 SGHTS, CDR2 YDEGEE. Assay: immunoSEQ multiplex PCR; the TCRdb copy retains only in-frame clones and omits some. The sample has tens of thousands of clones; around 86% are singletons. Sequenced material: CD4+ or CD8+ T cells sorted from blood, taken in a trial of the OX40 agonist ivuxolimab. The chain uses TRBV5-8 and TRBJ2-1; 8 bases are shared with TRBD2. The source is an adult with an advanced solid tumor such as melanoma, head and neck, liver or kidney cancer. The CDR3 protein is CASSPVSGPGGRQFF. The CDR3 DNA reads TGTGCCAGCAGCCCGGTCAGCGGGCCGGGGGGGCGGCAGTTCTTC.